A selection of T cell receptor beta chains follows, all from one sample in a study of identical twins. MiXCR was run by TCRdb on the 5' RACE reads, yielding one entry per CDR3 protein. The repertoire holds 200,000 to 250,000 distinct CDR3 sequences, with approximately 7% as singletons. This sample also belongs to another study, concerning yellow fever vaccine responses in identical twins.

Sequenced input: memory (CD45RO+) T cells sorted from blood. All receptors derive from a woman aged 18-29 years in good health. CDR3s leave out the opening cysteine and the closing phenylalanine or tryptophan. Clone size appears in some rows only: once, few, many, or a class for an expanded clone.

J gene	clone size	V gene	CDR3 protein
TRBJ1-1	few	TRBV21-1	ASSKRGQNTEAF
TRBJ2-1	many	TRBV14	ASSQDRVKQF
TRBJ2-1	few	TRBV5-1	ASSRDNSYNEQF
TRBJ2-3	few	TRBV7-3	ASSFSGTSVDTQY
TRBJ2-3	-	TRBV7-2	ASSLQSAGGSDTQY
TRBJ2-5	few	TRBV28	ASSFWAGGGGETQY
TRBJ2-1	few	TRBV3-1	ASSPPPQREQF
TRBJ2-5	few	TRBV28	ASIGQTPETQY
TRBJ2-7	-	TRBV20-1	SARPGLAGGLYEQY
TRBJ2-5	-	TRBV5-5	ASSSLTFWERESETQY
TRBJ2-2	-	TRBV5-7	ASSYGLPGYTGELF
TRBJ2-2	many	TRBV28	ASSEGTGENTGELF
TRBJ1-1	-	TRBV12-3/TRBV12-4	ASSPFGWNTEAF
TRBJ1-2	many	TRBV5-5	ASSLAAGGNYGYT
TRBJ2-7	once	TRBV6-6	ASRGLAGGLQY
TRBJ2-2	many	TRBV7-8	ASSLGAGTYTGELF
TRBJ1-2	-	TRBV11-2	ASSPDRDHGYT
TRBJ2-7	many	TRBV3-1	ASSPFMPFGTGGGEQY
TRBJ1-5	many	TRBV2	ASSEELRLPQH
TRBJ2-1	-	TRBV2	ASSDLGSHEQF
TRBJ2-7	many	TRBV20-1	SAGRTGTYEQY
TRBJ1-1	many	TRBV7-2	ASSLSQGDEAF
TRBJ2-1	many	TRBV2	ASRRGLYNEQF
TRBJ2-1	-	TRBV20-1	SARAPGDPYNEQF
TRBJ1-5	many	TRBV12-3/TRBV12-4	ASSTGFDQPQH
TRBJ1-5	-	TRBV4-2	ASSRTVDSNQPQH
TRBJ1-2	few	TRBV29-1	SVGQMGGYGYT
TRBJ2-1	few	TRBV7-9	ASSFGLADEQF
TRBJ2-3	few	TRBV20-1	SAPDRGFTDTQY
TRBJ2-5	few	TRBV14	ASSQVGRTRDYQETQY
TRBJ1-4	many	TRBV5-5	ASSSIGARNEKLF
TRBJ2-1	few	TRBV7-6	ASSFIASGSGNEQF
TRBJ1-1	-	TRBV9	ASSVASDRSPAF